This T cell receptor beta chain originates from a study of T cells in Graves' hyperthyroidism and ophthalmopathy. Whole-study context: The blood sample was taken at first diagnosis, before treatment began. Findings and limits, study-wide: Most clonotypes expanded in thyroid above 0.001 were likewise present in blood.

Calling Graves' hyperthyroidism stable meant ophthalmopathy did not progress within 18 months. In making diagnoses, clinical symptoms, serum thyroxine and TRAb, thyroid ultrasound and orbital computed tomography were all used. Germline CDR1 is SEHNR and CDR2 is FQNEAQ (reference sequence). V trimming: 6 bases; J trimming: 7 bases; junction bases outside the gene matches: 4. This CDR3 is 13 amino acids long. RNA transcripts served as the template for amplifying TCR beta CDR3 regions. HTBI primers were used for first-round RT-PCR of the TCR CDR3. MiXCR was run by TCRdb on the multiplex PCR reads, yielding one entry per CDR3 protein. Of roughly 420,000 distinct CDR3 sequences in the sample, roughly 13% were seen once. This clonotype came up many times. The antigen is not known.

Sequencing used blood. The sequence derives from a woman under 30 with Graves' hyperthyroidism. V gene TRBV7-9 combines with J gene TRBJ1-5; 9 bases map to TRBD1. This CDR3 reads CASSRTGEQPQHF. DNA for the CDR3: TGTGCCAGCAGTCGGACAGGGGAGCAGCCCCAGCATTTT.